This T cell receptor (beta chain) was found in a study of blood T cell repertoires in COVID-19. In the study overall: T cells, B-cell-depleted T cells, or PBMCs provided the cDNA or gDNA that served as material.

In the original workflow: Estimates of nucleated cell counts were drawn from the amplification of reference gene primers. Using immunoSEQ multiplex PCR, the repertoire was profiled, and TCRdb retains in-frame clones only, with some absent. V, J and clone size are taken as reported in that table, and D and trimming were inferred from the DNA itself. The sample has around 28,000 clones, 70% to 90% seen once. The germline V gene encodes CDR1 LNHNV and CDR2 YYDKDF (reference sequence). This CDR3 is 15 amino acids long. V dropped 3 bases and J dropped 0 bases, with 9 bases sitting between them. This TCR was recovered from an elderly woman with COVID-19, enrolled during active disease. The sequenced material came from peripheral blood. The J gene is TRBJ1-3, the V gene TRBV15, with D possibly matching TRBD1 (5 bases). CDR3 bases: TGTGCCACCAGCAGGGGACTCGGCTCTGGAAACACCATATATTTT. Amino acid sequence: CATSRGLGSGNTIYF.